Reported below is one T cell receptor beta chain. Its antigen is undetermined. This record belongs to a study of cytomegalovirus exposure and HLA in healthy donors. The CDR3 runs 13 residues. Germline V gene data show CDR1 as ENHRY and CDR2 as SYGVKD. V gave up 10 bases and J gave up 6 bases; unmatched junction bases: 9. Overall study results and limits: A later analysis reported that several of the most significant clusters appeared to be linked to common viral pathogens, among them Epstein-Barr virus.

Both 60 Vbeta primers and 13 Jbeta primers went into the PCR. TCRdb's copy holds only in-frame clones and misses some; the assay was immunoSEQ multiplex PCR. The sample shows more than 50,000 clones, less than 90% of them seen only once. The TCR comes from a female donor in good health and CMV-seronegative. The chain links TRBV10-3 to TRBJ2-7, with 10 nucleotides matching TRBD1. Sample: PBMCs. Here the CDR3 reads CATTGQGDGEQYF. CDR3 bases: TGTGCCACCACCGGACAGGGGGACGGCGAGCAGTACTTC.